This TCR beta chain was sequenced during a study of T cell repertoires in cytomegalovirus infection (dated by TCRdb to the late 2010s). About the study as a whole: Alongside well-studied HLA-B-restricted epitopes, the peptide stimulations were aimed at recently identified HLA-C-restricted CMV epitopes, whose presentation resists viral immunomodulation. Donor HLA type was relevant to the analysis, as public TCR beta signatures indicated carriage of CMV infection together with the matching HLA type. The research as a whole found: Carriers of CMV infection plus the relevant HLA type were discriminated by the cumulative frequency of public TCR beta family members in the study cohort and in an independent approximately 350-donor cohort. In the ex vivo response, HLA-C-restricted CMV-specific TCR beta clonotypes were dominant, and in two of eight donors the single most frequent clonotype came from this HLA-C-restricted group.

In light of the paper, this sample's treatment or condition label describes: in vitro stimulation with specific CMV peptide epitopes to enrich CMV-specific T cells. A word on this clonotype: No antigen is known for it. No base quality values were provided; no much bigger clone lies one nucleotide off.

Sequencing was carried out with an Illumina HiSeq 1500. The public reads were run again by TCRdb, first through fastp at Q25 and then through MiXCR, and only productive beta chains were kept. When rows share a CDR3 protein, they turn into one entry using the most common DNA and genes. The sample table lists about 85,000 distinct CDR3 sequences, approximately 46% of them with a count of one. The ten largest clones represent 80% to 95% of the sample. V is pared back by 10 bases and J by 8 bases, with 17 bases lying between the germline termini. As encoded in the germline V gene (reference sequence), CDR1 is LNHDA while CDR2 is SQIVND. Its CDR3 holds 12 amino acids, cysteine through phenylalanine. Kept here is only the CDR3 DNA, which spans 36 bases and is read in frame from base 1.

This TCR came from a human donor in good health (CMV status not recorded). Some clones in this sample may be carry-over from other donors' samples. The source was CD8+ T cells from cultured PBMCs, collected from culture after CMV antigen stimulation. The sequence links TRBV19 to TRBJ1-2; too little of a D gene remains to name it. The DNA is as follows: TGTGCCACCGAAGCCCCCCAGAGAGGCTACACCTTC. Its protein reads: CATEAPQRGYTF.